Listed below are T cell receptor beta chains from one sample, sequenced in a study of T cell repertoires in cytomegalovirus infection. TCRdb passed the reads through MiXCR, listing each CDR3 protein once. The sample contains roughly 350,000 distinct CDR3 sequences, 34% of which appear only once. These receptors' targets are unknown. The source was cultured PBMCs, collected from culture after CMV antigen stimulation. The origin of the receptors is a human donor in good health (CMV status not recorded). Some clones in this sample may be carry-over from other donors' samples. CDR3s include the opening cysteine and the closing phenylalanine or tryptophan. A D gene is named only where the DNA matches it firmly. The size field is filled for only some rows; it gives once, few, many or a size class.

>-|TRBJ1-1|TRBV18|-|14
TGTGCCAGCTCACCACTCTCGCAGAACACTGAAGCTTTCTTT
CASSPLSQNTEAFF
>-|TRBJ2-4|TRBV7-2|-|14
TGTGCCAGCAGCCCCCCGGGCGGGGCAAACATTCAGTACTTC
CASSPPGGANIQYF
>-|TRBJ2-1|TRBV12-3/TRBV12-4|few|16
TGTGCCAGCAGTGTGAGCGGTCCTGGGGGCTACAATGAGCAGTTCTTC
CASSVSGPGGYNEQFF
>-|TRBJ2-4|TRBV11-2|-|15
TGTGCCAGCAGCTCCGTTTGGCTTGCCAAAAACATTCAGTACTTC
CASSSVWLAKNIQYF
>TRBD1|TRBJ1-6|TRBV12-3/TRBV12-4|-|14
TGTGCCAGCAGTTCCGGGACAGGATCCGGCCCCCTCCACTTT
CASSSGTGSGPLHF
>-|TRBJ2-3|TRBV20-1|few|12
TGCAGTGCTTCGGACACCACAGATACGCAGTATTTT
CSASDTTDTQYF
>TRBD2|TRBJ2-1|TRBV7-2|-|16
TGTGCCAGCAGGGGGGCCGGGACTAGCGGGAGTTATGAGCAGTTCTTC
CASRGAGTSGSYEQFF
>-|TRBJ2-7|TRBV28|-|13
TGTGCCAGCAGTTTAGCCAGCTACTACGAGCAGTACTTC
CASSLASYYEQYF
>-|TRBJ2-3|TRBV19|-|14
TGTGCCAGTACCCCCGGAGCCTTTACAGATACGCAGTATTTT
CASTPGAFTDTQYF
>-|TRBJ1-3|TRBV7-2|-|15
TGTGCCAGCGGGGATAGGGTTCTCTCTGGAAACACCATATATTTT
CASGDRVLSGNTIYF
>TRBD1|TRBJ1-2|TRBV6-5|-|15
TGTGCCAGCAGTGCTCCGGGACAGGGGCTCTATGGCTACACCTTC
CASSAPGQGLYGYTF
>-|TRBJ2-7|TRBV20-1|many|15
TGCAGTGCTAGAGAAGGTCCCGAACCGTACTACGAGCAGTACTTC
CSAREGPEPYYEQYF
>-|TRBJ2-7|TRBV9|few|14
TGTGCCAGCAGCGTAGTCGCCGCAGGCTACGAGCAGTACTTC
CASSVVAAGYEQYF
>-|TRBJ1-1|TRBV20-1|-|13
TGCAGTGCTAGAAAGGGGTCTAACACTGAAGCTTTCTTT
CSARKGSNTEAFF
>-|TRBJ2-1|TRBV24-1|-|11
TGTGCCACCAGCAATACGGATGAGCAGTTCTTC
CATSNTDEQFF
>-|TRBJ2-2|TRBV19|-|13
TGTGCCAGTAGTTTCGATGGAACCGGGGAGCTGTTTTTT
CASSFDGTGELFF